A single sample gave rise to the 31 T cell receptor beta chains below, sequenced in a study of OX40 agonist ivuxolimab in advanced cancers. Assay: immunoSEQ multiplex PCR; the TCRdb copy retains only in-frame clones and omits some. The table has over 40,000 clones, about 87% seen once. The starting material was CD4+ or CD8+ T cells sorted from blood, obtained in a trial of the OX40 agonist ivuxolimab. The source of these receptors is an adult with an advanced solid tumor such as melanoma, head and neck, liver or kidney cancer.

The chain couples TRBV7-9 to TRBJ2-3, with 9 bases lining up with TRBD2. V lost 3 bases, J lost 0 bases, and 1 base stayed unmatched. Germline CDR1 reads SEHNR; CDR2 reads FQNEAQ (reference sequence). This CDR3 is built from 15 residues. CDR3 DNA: TGTGCCAGCAGCTTGACTAGCGGTAGCACAGATACGCAGTATTTT. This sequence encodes CASSLTSGSTDTQYF.

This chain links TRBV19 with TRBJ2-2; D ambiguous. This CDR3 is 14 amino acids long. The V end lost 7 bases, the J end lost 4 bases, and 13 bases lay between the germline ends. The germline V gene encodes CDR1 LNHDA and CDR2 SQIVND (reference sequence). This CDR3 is CASKKEVSTGELFF. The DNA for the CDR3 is TGTGCCAGTAAGAAGGAAGTGAGCACCGGGGAGCTGTTTTTT.

In nucleotides, the CDR3 is TGCGCCAGCAAAGCGACATTTGGCAATCAGCCCCAGCATTTT. This translates into CASKATFGNQPQHF. The chain carries TRBV10-2 and TRBJ1-5; D is uncertain. V gave up 7 bases and J gave up 2 bases, with 12 bases separating them. Germline CDR1 WSHSY, CDR2 SAAADI. This CDR3 has 14 amino acids.

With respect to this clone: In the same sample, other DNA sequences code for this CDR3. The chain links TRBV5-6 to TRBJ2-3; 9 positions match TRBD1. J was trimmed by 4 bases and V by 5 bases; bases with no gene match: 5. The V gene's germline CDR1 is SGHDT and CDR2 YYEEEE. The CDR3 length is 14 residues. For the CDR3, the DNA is TGTGCCAGCAGTCTGCGACAGGGGGCAGATACGCAGTATTTT. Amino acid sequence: CASSLRQGADTQYF. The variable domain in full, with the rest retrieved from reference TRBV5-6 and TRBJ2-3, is DAGVTQSPTHLIKTRGQQVTLRCSPKSGHDTVSWYQQALGQGPQFIFQYYEEEERQRGNFPDRFSGHQFPNYSSELNVNALLLGDSALYLCASSLRQGADTQYFGPGTRLTVL.

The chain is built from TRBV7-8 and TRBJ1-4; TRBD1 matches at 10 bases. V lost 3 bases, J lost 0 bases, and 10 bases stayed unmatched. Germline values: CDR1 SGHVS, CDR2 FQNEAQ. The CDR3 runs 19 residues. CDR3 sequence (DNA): TGTGCCAGCAGCTTGCGAGGGACAGGGGCTTCCCCAACTAATGAAAAACTGTTTTTT. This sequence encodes CASSLRGTGASPTNEKLFF. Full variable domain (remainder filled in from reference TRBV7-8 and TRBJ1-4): GAGVSQSPRYKVAKRGQDVALRCDPISGHVSLFWYQQALGQGPEFLTYFQNEAQLDKSGLPSDRFFAERPEGSVSTLKIQRTQQEDSAVYLCASSLRGTGASPTNEKLFFGSGTQLSVL.

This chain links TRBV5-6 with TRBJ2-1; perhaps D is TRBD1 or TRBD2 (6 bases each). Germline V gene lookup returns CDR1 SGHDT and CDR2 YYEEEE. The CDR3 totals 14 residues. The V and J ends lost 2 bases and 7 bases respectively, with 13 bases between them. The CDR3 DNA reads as TGTGCCAGCAGCTTAGGGGGGTGGAAGAATGAGCAGTTCTTC. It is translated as CASSLGGWKNEQFF.

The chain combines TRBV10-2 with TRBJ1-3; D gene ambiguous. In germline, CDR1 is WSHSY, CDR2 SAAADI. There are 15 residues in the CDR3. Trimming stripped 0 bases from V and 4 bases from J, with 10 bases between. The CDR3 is CASSESRLGGNTIYF. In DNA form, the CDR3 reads TGCGCCAGCAGTGAGTCGCGTTTAGGAGGAAACACCATATATTTT.

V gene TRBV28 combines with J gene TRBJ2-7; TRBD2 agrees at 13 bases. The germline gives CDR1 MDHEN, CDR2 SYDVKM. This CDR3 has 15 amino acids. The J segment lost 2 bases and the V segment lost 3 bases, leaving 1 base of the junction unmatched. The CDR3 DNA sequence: TGTGCCAGCAGTTTGGGGACTAGCGGGACCTACGAGCAGTACTTC. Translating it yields CASSLGTSGTYEQYF.

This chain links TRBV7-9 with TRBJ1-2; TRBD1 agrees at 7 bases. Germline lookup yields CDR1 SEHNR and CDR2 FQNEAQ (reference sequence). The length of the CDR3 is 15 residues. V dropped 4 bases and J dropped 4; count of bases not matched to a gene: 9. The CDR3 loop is CASSSPGTAGYGYTF. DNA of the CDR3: TGTGCCAGCAGCTCCCCTGGGACAGCTGGCTATGGCTACACCTTC.

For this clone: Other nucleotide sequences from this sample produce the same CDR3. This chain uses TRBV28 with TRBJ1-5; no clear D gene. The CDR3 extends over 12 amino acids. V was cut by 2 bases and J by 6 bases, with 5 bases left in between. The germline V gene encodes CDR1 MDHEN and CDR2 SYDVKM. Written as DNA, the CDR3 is TGTGCCAGCAGTTTAAGAGTTCAGCCCCAGCATTTT. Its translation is CASSLRVQPQHF.

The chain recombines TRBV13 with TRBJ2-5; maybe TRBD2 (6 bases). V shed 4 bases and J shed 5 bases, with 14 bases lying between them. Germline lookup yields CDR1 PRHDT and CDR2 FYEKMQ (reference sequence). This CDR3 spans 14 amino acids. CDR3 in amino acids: CASSSEGLRETQYF. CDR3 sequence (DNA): TGTGCCAGCAGCTCGGAGGGCCTGAGGGAGACCCAGTACTTC.

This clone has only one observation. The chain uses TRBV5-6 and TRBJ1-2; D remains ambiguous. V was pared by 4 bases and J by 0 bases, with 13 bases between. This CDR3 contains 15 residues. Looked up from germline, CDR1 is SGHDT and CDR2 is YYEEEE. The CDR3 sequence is CASSGSDTSNYGYTF. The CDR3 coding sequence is TGTGCCAGCAGCGGCTCAGACACATCTAACTATGGCTACACCTTC.

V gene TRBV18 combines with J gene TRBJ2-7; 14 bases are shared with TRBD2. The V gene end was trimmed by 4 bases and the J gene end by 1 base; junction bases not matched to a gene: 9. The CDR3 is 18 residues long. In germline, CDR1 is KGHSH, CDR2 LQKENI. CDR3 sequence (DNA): TGTGCCAGCTCACTACAAGGACTAGCGGGAGGTTCTTCCTACGAGCAGTACTTC. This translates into CASSLQGLAGGSSYEQYF.

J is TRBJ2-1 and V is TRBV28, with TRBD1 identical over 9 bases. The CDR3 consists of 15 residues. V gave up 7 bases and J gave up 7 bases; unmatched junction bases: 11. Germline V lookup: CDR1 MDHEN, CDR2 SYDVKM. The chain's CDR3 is CASNDRDRDQNEQFF. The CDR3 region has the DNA TGTGCCAGCAATGACCGGGACAGGGATCAAAATGAGCAGTTCTTC.

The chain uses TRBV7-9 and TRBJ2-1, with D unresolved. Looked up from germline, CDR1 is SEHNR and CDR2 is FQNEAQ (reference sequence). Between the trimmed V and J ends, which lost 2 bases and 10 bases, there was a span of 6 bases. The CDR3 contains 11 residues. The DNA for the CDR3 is TGTGCCAGCAGCTTATCTAAGGAGCAGTTCTTC. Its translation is CASSLSKEQFF.

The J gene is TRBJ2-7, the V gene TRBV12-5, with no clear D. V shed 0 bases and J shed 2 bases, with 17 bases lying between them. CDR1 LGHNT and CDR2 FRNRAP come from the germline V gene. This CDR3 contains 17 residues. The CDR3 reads CASGLVPSNRIPYEQYF. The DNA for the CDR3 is TGTGCTAGTGGTTTGGTACCGTCAAACAGAATACCCTACGAGCAGTACTTC.

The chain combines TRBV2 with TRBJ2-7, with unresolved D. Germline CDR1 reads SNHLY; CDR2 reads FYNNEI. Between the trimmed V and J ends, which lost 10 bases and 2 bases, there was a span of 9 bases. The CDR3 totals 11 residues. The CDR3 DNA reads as TGTGCCACCCAGGAGACCTACGAGCAGTACTTC. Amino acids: CATQETYEQYF.

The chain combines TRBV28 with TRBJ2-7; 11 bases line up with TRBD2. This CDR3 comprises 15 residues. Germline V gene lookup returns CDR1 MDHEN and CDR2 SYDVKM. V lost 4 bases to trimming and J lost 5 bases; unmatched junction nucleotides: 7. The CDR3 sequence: CASSSSGLAAHEQYF. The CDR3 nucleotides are TGTGCCAGCAGTTCGTCGGGACTAGCGGCCCACGAGCAGTACTTC.

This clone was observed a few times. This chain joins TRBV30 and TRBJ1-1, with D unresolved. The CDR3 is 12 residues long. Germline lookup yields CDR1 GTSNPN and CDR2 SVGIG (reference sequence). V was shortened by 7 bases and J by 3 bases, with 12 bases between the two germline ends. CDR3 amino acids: CALVRGYTEAFF. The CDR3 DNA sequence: TGTGCCTTGGTACGGGGATACACTGAAGCTTTCTTT.

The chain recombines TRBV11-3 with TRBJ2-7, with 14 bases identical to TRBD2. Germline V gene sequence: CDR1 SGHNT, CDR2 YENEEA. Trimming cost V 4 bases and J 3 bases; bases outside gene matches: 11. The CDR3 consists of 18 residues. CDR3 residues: CASSSRGLAGVGDYEQYF. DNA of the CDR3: TGTGCCAGCAGCTCCCGGGGACTAGCGGGAGTGGGGGACTACGAGCAGTACTTC.

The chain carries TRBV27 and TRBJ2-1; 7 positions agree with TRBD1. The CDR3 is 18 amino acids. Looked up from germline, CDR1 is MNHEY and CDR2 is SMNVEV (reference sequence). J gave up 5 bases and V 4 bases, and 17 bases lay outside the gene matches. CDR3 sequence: CASSSIILRQGRDNEQFF. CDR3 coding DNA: TGTGCCAGCAGTTCTATAATCCTCCGACAGGGCAGAGACAATGAGCAGTTCTTC.

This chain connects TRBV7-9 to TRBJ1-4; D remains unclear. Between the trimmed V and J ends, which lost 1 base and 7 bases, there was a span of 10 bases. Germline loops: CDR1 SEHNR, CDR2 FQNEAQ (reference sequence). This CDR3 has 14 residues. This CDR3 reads CASSLGVVSEKLFF. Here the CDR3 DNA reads TGTGCCAGCAGCTTAGGGGTCGTTAGTGAAAAACTGTTTTTT.

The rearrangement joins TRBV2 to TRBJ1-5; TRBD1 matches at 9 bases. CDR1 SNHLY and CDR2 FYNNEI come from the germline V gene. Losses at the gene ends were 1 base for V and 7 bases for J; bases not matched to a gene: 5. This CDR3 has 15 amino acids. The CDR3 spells CASSEGTGEEQPQHF. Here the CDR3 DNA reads TGTGCCAGCAGTGAAGGGACAGGGGAAGAACAGCCCCAGCATTTT.

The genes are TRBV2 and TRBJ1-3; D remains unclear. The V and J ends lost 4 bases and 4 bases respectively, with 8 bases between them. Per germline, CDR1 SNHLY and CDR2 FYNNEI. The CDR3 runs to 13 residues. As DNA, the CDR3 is TGTGCCAGCAGTGGTGGACTAGGAAACACCATATATTTT. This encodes CASSGGLGNTIYF.

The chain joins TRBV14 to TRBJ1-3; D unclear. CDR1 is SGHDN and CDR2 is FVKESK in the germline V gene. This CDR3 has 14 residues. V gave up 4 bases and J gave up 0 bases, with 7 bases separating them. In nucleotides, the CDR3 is TGTGCCAGCAGCCTACTAGGCTCTGGAAACACCATATATTTT. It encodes CASSLLGSGNTIYF.

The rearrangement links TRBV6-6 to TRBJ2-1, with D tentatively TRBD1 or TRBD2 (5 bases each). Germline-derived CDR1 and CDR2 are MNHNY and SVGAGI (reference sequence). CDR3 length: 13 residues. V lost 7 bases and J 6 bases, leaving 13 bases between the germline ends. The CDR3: CASKAAGTNEQFF. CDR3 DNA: TGTGCCAGCAAAGCGGCCGGGACCAATGAGCAGTTCTTC.

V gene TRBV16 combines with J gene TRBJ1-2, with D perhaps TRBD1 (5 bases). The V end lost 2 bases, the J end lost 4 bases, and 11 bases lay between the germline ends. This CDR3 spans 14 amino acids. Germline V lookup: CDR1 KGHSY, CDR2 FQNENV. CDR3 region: CASSQDRQGYGYTF. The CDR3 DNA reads TGTGCCAGCAGCCAAGACAGACAAGGCTATGGCTACACCTTC. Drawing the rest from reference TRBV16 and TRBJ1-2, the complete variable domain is GEEVAQTPKHLVRGEGQKAKLYCAPIKGHSYVFWYQQVLKNEFKFLISFQNENVFDETGMPKERFSAKCLPNSPCSLEIQATKLEDSAVYFCASSQDRQGYGYTFGSGTRLTVV.

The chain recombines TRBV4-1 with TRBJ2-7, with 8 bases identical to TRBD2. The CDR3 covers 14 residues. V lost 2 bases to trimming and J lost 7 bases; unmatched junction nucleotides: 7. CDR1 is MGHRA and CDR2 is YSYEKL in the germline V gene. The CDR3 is CASSQRGLEEEQYF. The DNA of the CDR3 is TGCGCCAGCAGCCAAAGGGGACTAGAGGAAGAGCAGTACTTC.

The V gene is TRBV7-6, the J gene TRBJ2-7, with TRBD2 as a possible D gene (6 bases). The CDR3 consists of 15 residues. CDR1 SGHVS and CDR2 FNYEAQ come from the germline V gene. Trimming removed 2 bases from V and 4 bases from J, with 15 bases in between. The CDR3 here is CASSLMRGLIYEQYF. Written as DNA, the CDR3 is TGTGCCAGCAGCTTAATGCGGGGATTAATTTACGAGCAGTACTTC.

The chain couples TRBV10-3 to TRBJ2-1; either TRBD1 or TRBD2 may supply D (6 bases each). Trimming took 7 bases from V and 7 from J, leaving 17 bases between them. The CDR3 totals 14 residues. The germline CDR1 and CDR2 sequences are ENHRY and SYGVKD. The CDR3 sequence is CAITDRGLRNEQFF. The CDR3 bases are TGTGCCATCACTGACCGGGGGCTACGAAATGAGCAGTTCTTC.

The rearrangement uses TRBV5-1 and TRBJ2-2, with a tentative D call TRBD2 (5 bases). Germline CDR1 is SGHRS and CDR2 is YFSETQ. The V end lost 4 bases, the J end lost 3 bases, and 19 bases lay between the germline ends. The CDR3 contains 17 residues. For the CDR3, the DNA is TGCGCCAGCAGCCCAAGGTTAGCCCCCGGGGACACCGGGGAGCTGTTTTTT. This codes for CASSPRLAPGDTGELFF. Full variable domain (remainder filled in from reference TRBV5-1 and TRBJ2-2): KAGVTQTPRYLIKTRGQQVTLSCSPISGHRSVSWYQQTPGQGLQFLFEYFSETQRNKGNFPGRFSGRQFSNSRSEMNVSTLELGDSALYLCASSPRLAPGDTGELFFGEGSRLTVL.